Listed here is a single T cell receptor beta chain. Participants' reported clinical history set cohort assignment. V lost 2 bases, J lost 6 bases, and 10 bases stayed unmatched. The germline V gene encodes CDR1 SGHNT and CDR2 YYREEE (reference sequence). The CDR3 covers 17 residues. This record comes from a study of blood T cell repertoires in COVID-19. TCRdb keeps only in-frame clones here, not all; method: immunoSEQ multiplex PCR. Of approximately 300,000 clones in the sample, 85% to 95% were seen once. The chain links TRBV5-4 to TRBJ2-3; 12 nucleotides match TRBD2. The source is a woman aged 30 to 39 who had been exposed to COVID-19. Input material: PBMCs or T cells enriched from blood (not recorded which). The CDR3 spells CASSFTPSGGVRDTQYF. The CDR3 nucleotides are TGTGCCAGCAGCTTTACCCCTAGCGGGGGGGTGCGGGATACGCAGTATTTT.